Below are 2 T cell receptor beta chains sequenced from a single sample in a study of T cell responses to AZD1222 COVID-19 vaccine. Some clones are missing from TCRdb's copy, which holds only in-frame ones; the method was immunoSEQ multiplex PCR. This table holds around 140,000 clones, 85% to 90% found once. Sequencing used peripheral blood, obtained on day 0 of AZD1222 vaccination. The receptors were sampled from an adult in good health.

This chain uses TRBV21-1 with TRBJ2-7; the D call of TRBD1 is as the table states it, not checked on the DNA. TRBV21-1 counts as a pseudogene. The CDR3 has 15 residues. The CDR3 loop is CASSASTGGRYEQYF. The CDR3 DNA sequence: TGTGCCAGCAGCGCATCTACAGGGGGCAGGTACGAGCAGTACTTC.

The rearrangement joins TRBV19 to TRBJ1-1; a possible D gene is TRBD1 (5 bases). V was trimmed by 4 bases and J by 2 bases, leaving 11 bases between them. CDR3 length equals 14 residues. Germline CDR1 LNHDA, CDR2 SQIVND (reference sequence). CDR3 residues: CASSTGPFNTEAFF. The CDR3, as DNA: TGTGCCAGTAGTACAGGGCCTTTTAACACTGAAGCTTTCTTT.